This TCR beta chain was profiled in a study of cytomegalovirus exposure and HLA in healthy donors. The CDR3 covers 14 residues. V was trimmed by 5 bases and J by 4 bases, leaving 14 bases between them. Germline-derived CDR1 and CDR2 are LNHDA and SQIVND (reference sequence). With 60 Vbeta and 13 Jbeta primers, the PCR was carried out. The repertoire was sequenced with immunoSEQ multiplex PCR; TCRdb's copy has only in-frame clones and lacks some. The sample has fewer than 250,000 clones, roughly 83% seen once. The chain carries TRBV19 and TRBJ1-2, with D uncertain. What was sequenced was PBMCs. The TCR comes from a girl aged 5-17 years in good health and CMV-seronegative. CDR3 coding DNA: TGTGCCAGTAGTTGGGCAGTAGAAGCCTATGGCTACACCTTC. This codes for CASSWAVEAYGYTF.